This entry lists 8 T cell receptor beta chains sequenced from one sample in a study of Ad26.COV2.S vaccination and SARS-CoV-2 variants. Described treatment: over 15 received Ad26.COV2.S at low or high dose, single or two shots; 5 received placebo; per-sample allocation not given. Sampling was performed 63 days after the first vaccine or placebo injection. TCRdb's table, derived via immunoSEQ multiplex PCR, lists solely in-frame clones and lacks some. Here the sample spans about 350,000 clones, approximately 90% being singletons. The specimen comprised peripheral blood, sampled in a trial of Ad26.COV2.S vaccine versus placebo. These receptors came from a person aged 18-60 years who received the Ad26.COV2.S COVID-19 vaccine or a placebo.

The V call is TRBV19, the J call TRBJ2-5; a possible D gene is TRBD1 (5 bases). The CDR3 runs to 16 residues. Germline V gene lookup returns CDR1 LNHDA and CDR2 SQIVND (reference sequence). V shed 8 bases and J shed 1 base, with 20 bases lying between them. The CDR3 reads CASRPLVTDTQETQYF. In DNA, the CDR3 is TGTGCCAGTCGCCCGTTGGTGACGGACACCCAAGAGACCCAGTACTTC.

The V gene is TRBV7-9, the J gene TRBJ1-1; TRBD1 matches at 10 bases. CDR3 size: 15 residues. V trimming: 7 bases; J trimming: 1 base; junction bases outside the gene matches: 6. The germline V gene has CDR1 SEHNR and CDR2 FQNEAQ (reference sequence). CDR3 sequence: CASTDRGLGNTEAFF. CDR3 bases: TGTGCCAGCACCGACAGGGGGCTAGGGAACACTGAAGCTTTCTTT.

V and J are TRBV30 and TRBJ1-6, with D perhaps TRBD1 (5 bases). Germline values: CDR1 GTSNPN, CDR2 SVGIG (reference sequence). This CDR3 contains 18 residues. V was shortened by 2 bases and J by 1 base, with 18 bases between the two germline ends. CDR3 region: CAWSSQGLGGSYNSPLHF. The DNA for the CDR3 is TGTGCCTGGAGTAGCCAGGGCCTCGGTGGGTCCTATAATTCACCCCTCCACTTT.

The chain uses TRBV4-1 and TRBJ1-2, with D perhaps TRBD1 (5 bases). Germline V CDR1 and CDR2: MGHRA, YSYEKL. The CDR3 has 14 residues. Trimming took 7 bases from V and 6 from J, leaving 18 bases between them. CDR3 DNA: TGCGCCAGCAACCTCAGGGTGTTGAGGGATGGCTACACCTTC. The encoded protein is CASNLRVLRDGYTF.

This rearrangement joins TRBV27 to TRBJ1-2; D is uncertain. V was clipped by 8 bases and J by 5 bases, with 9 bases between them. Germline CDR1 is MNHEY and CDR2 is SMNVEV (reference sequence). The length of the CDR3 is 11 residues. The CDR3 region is CASPDVYGYTF. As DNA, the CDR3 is TGTGCCAGCCCAGACGTTTATGGCTACACCTTC.

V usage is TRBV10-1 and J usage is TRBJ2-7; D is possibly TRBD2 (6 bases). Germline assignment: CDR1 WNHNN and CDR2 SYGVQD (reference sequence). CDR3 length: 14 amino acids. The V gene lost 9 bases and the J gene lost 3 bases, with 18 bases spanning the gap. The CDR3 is CASKAGRDFYEQYF. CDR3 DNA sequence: TGCGCCAGTAAAGCGGGCCGGGACTTCTACGAGCAGTACTTC.

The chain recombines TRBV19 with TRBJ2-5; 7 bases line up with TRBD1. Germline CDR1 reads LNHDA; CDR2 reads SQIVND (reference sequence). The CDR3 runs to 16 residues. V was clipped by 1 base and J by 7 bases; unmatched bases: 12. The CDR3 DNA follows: TGTGCCAGTAGTATAGGAGGAACAGGGGTAAGCGGGACCCAGTACTTC. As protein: CASSIGGTGVSGTQYF.

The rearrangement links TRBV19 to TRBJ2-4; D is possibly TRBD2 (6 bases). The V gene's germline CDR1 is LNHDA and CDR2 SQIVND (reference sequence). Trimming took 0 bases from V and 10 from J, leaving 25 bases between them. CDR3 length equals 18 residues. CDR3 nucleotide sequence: TGTGCCAGTAGTATAGATCAGAAGTTCCGGGGGTACGATAGTATTCAGTACTTC. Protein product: CASSIDQKFRGYDSIQYF.